The TCR beta chain described here comes from a study of blood T cell repertoires in COVID-19. Study overall: Spain, Italy and the United States supplied samples that represented acute and convalescent COVID-19. Sources were T cells, B-cell-depleted T cells, or PBMCs; the material itself was cDNA or gDNA.

The CDR3 has 13 amino acids. V lost 1 base and J lost 4, with 7 bases in between. Germline lookup yields CDR1 SEHNR and CDR2 FQNEAQ (reference sequence). Per the original methods: Amplified reference gene primers provided the basis for estimating nucleated cell counts. Only in-frame clones appear in the TCRdb table, and some are missing; sequencing was by immunoSEQ multiplex PCR. V, J and clone size were drawn from that table, and D and trimming were deduced from the DNA. The table records over 200,000 clones, around 86% of them present only once. Comments on this clone: The same CDR3 can be traced to other DNA sequences in this sample.

The genes are TRBV7-9 and TRBJ1-1, with TRBD1 as a possible D gene (6 bases). This clonotype was sampled from a man in his 60s who had recovered from COVID-19. Sequenced material: peripheral blood. The CDR3 loop is CASSLEQGTEAFF. DNA for the CDR3: TGTGCCAGCAGCTTAGAACAGGGCACTGAAGCTTTCTTT.